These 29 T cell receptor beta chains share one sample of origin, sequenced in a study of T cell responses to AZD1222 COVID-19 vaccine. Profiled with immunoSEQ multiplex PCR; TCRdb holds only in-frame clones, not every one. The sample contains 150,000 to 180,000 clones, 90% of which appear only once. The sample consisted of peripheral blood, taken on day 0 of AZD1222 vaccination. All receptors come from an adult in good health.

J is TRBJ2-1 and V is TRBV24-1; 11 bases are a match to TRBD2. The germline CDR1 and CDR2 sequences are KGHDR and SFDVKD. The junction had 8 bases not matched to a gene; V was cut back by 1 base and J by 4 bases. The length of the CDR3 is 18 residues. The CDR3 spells CATSDLGAGTSGYNEQFF. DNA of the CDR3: TGTGCCACCAGTGATTTAGGGGCCGGGACTAGCGGATACAATGAGCAGTTCTTC.

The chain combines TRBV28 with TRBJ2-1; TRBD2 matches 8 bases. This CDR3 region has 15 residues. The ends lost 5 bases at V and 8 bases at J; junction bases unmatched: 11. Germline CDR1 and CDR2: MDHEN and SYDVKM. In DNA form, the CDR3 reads TGTGCCAGCAGTACATCCGGGACTAGTTTCCATGAGCAGTTCTTC. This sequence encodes CASSTSGTSFHEQFF.

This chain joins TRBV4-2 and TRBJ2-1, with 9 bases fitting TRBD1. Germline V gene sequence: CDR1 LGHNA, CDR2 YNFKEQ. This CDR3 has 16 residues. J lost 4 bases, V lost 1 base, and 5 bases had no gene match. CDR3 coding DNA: TGTGCCAGCAGCCAAGTGGGGGACAGGGAGTACAATGAGCAGTTCTTC. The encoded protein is CASSQVGDREYNEQFF.

CDR3 in DNA: TGTGCCAGCAGTCTTGGTCGGGGGGAGGGAGCTTTCTTT. This codes for CASSLGRGEGAFF. The chain carries TRBV28 and TRBJ1-1; a weak D match, TRBD1 (5 bases). The CDR3 is 13 residues long. Germline CDR1 MDHEN, CDR2 SYDVKM. Trimming removed 5 bases at V and 10 bases at J, with 17 bases between.

The DNA for the CDR3 is TGTGCCAGCAGCACTAGCGGGATTTACGAGCAGTACTTC. It specifies CASSTSGIYEQYF. The chain is built from TRBV27 and TRBJ2-7; 10 bases fit TRBD2. V gave up 6 bases and J gave up 4 bases; unmatched junction bases: 3. Germline V gene lookup returns CDR1 MNHEY and CDR2 SMNVEV (reference sequence). The CDR3 is made up of 13 amino acids.

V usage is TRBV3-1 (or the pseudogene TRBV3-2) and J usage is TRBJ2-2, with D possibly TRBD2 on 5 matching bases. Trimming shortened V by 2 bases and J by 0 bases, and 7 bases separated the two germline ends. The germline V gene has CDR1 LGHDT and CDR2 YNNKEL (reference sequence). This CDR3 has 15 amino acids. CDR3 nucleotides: TGTGCCAGCAGCCAACGGGGTTCGAACACCGGGGAGCTGTTTTTT. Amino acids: CASSQRGSNTGELFF.

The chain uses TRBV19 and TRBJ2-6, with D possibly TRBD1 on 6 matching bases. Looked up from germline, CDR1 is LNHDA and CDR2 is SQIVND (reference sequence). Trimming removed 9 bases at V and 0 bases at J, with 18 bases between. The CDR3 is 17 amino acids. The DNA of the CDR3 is TGTGCCAGCCGCCATCCGGGACACCTCTCTGGGGCCAACGTCCTGACTTTC. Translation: CASRHPGHLSGANVLTF.

CDR3 in amino acids: CATSDRDRPSYEQYF. CDR3 DNA sequence: TGTGCCACCAGCGACCGGGACAGACCTTCCTACGAGCAGTACTTC. The gene calls are TRBV15 and TRBJ2-7; 7 nucleotides align to TRBD1. Germline CDR1 LNHNV, CDR2 YYDKDF (reference sequence). The CDR3 loop spans 15 amino acids. V lost 5 bases, J lost 1 base, and 8 bases stayed unmatched.

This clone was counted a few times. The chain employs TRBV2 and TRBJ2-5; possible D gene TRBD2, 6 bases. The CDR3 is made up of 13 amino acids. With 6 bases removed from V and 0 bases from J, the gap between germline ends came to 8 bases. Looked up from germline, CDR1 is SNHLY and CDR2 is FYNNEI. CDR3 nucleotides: TGTGCCAGCAGGAGGGACTACCAAGAGACCCAGTACTTC. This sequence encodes CASRRDYQETQYF.

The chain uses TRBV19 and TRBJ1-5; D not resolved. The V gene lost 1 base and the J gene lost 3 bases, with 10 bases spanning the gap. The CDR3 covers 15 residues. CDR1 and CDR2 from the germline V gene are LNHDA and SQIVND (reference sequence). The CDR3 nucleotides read TGTGCCAGTAGTATAGTTGCTCGGATCAATCAGCCCCAGCATTTT. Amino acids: CASSIVARINQPQHF.

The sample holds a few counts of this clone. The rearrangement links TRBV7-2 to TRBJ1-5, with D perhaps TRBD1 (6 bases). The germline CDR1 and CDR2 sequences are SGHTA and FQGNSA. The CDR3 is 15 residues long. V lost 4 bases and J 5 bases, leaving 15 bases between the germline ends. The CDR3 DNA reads TGTGCCAGCAGCTCGGACTTGACAGGTTATCAGCCCCAGCATTTT. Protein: CASSSDLTGYQPQHF. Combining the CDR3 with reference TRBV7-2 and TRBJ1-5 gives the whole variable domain GAGVSQSPSNKVTEKGKDVELRCDPISGHTALYWYRQSLGQGLEFLIYFQGNSAPDKSGLPSDRFSAERTGGSVSTLTIQRTQQEDSAVYLCASSSDLTGYQPQHFGDGTRLSIL.

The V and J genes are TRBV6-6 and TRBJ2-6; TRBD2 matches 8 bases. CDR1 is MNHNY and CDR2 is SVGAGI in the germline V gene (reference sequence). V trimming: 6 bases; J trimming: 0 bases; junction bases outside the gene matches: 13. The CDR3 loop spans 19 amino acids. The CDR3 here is CASSYAGGGLRSGANVLTF. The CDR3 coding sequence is TGTGCCAGCAGCTACGCCGGGGGGGGCCTCCGCTCTGGGGCCAACGTCCTGACTTTC.

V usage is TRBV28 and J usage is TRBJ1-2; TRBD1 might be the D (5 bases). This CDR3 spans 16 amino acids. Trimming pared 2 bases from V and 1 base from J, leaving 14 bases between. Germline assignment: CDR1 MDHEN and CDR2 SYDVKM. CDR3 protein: CASSLGPTRGNYGYTF. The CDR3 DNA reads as TGTGCCAGCAGTTTAGGCCCGACTAGGGGTAACTATGGCTACACCTTC.

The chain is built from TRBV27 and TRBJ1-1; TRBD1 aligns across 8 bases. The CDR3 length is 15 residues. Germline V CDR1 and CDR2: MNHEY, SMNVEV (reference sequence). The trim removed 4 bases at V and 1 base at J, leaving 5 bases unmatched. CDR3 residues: CASSSRTGPNTEAFF. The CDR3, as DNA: TGTGCCAGCAGTTCACGGACAGGGCCGAACACTGAAGCTTTCTTT.

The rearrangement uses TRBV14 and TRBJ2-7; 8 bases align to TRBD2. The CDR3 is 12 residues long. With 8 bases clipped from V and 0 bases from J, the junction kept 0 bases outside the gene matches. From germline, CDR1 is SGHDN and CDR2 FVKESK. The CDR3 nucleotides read TGTGCCAGCCGGGGGGGCTCCTACGAGCAGTACTTC. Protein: CASRGGSYEQYF.

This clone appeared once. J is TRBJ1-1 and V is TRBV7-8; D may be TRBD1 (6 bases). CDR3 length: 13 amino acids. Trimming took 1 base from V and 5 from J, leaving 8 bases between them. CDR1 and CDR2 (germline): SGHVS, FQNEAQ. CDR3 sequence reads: CASSLDRVTEAFF. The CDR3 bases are TGTGCCAGCAGCTTAGACAGGGTAACTGAAGCTTTCTTT.

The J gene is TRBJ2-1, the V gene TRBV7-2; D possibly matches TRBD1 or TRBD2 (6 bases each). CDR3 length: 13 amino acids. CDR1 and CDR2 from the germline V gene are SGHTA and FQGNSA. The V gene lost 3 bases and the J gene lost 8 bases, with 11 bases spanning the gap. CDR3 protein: CASSLRRGDEQFF. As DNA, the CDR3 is TGTGCCAGCAGCTTGAGGAGGGGGGATGAGCAGTTCTTC.

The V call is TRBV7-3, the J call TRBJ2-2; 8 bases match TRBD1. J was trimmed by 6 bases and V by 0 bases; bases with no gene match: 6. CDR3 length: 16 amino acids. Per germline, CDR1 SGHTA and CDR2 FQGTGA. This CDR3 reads CASSLTLGQGAGELFF. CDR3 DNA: TGTGCCAGCAGCTTAACTCTTGGACAGGGAGCCGGGGAGCTGTTTTTT. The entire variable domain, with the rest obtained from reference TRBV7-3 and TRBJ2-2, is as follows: GAGVSQTPSNKVTEKGKYVELRCDPISGHTALYWYRQSLGQGPEFLIYFQGTGAADDSGLPNDRFFAVRPEGSVSTLKIQRTERGDSAVYLCASSLTLGQGAGELFFGEGSRLTVL.

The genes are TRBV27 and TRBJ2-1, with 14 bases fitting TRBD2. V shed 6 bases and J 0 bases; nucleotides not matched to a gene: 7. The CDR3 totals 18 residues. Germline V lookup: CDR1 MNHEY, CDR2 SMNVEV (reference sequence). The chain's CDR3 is CASRPGLAGVSSYNEQFF. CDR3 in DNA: TGTGCCAGCAGACCGGGACTAGCGGGAGTCAGCTCCTACAATGAGCAGTTCTTC.

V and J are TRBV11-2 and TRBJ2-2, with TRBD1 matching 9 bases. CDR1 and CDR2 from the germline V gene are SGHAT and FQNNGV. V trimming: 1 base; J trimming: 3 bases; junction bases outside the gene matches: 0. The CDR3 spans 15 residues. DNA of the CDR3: TGTGCCAGCAGCTTAGGGGACAGGGACACCGGGGAGCTGTTTTTT. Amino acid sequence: CASSLGDRDTGELFF.

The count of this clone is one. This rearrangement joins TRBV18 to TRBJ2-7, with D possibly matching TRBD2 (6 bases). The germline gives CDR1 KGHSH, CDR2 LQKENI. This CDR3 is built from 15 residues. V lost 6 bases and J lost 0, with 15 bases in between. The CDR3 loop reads CASSSLAENSYEQYF. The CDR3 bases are TGTGCCAGCTCGTCCTTAGCGGAGAACTCCTACGAGCAGTACTTC.

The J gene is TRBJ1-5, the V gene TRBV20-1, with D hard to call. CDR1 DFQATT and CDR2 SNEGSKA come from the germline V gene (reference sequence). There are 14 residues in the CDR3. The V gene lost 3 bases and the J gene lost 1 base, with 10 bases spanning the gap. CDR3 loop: CSASGGSSNQPQHF. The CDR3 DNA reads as TGCAGTGCTAGTGGTGGTTCGAGCAATCAGCCCCAGCATTTT.

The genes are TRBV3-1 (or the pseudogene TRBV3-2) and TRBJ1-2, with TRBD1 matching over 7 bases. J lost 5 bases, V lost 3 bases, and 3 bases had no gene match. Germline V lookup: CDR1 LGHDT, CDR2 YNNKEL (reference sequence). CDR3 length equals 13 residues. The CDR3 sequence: CASSQKQGYGYTF. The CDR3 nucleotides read TGTGCCAGCAGCCAGAAACAGGGGTATGGCTACACCTTC.

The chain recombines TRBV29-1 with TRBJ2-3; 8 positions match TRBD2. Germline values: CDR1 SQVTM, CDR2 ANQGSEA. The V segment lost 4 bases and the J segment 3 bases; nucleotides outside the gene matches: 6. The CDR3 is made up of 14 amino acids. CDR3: CSVVVAGLTDTQYF. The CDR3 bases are TGCAGCGTTGTGGTAGCGGGACTTACAGATACGCAGTATTTT.

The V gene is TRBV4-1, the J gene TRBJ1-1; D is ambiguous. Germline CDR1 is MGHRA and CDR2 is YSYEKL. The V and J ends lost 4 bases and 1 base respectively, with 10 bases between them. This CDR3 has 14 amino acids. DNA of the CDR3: TGCGCCAGCAGCCCAAGCCGAAGGAACACTGAAGCTTTCTTT. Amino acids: CASSPSRRNTEAFF.

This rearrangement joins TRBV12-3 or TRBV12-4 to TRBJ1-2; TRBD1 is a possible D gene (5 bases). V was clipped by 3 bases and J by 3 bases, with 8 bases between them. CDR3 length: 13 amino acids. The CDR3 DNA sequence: TGTGCCAGCAGTTTGGGGGGTGACTATGGCTACACCTTC. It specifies CASSLGGDYGYTF.

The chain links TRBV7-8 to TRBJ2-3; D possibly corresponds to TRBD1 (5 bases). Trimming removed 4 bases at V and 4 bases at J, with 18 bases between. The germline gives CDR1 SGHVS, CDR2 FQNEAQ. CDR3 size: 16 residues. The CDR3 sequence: CASSSHPSGFADTQYF. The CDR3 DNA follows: TGTGCCAGCAGCTCCCATCCCTCAGGGTTTGCAGATACGCAGTATTTT.

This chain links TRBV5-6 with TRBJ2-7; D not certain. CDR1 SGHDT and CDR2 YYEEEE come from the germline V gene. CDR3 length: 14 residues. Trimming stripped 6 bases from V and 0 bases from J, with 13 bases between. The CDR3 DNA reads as TGTGCCAGCACCATAGACTTCGGCTCCTACGAGCAGTACTTC. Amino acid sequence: CASTIDFGSYEQYF.

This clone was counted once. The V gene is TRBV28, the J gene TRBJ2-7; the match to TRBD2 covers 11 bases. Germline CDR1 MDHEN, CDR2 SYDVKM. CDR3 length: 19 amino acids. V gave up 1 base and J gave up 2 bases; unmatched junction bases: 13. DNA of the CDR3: TGTGCCAGCAGTTTATTAACTAGCGGGAGACGTTACCTACCCTACGAGCAGTACTTC. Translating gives CASSLLTSGRRYLPYEQYF.